This passage covers 25 T cell receptor beta chains from one sample sequenced in a study of cytomegalovirus exposure and HLA in healthy donors. Libraries were prepared by immunoSEQ multiplex PCR; TCRdb keeps only in-frame clonotypes and omits some of them. This sample has 57,000 or so clones; 90% to 96% occur once, and the top ten carry 0.7% to 0.95%. The source material was PBMCs. All receptors derive from a man aged 18 to 29 in good health and CMV-seronegative.

The chain is built from TRBV7-9 and TRBJ2-7; D gene ambiguous. The CDR3 is made up of 13 amino acids. Trimming left V 9 bases short and J 0 bases short, with 12 bases between. Germline V lookup: CDR1 SEHNR, CDR2 FQNEAQ (reference sequence). The CDR3 nucleotides are TGTGCCAGGCCGACAAGTGGCTCCTACGAGCAGTACTTC. It translates to CARPTSGSYEQYF.

This chain connects TRBV6-5 to TRBJ1-2; D call uncertain. The CDR3 loop spans 14 amino acids. V was trimmed by 8 bases and J by 3 bases, leaving 16 bases between them. Germline V gene data show CDR1 as MNHEY and CDR2 as SVGAGI. The CDR3 DNA reads TGTGCCAGCGGCCAGTCTGGTTTCTACTATGGCTACACCTTC. As protein: CASGQSGFYYGYTF.

The chain recombines TRBV5-1 with TRBJ2-2, with 10 bases fitting TRBD2. Germline CDR1 and CDR2: SGHRS and YFSETQ. V trimming: 2 bases; J trimming: 0 bases; junction bases outside the gene matches: 7. The CDR3 length is 18 residues. The CDR3: CASSLWGLALANTGELFF. The CDR3 DNA follows: TGCGCCAGCAGCTTATGGGGACTAGCGCTCGCGAACACCGGGGAGCTGTTTTTT.

The chain joins TRBV28 to TRBJ1-6; D perhaps matches TRBD1 (5 bases). There are 17 residues in the CDR3. Germline V gives CDR1 MDHEN, CDR2 SYDVKM. With 6 bases removed from V and 0 bases from J, the gap between germline ends came to 15 bases. CDR3 region: CASSGTTSSSYNSPLHF. CDR3 DNA: TGTGCCAGCAGCGGGACTACATCGAGCTCCTATAATTCACCCCTCCACTTT. Looking up the rest from reference TRBV28 and TRBJ1-6 gives the full variable domain: DVKVTQSSRYLVKRTGEKVFLECVQDMDHENMFWYRQDPGLGLRLIYFSYDVKMKEKGDIPEGYSVSREKKERFSLILESASTNQTSMYLCASSGTTSSSYNSPLHFGNGTRLTVT.

This chain links TRBV5-1 with TRBJ2-7; 8 bases line up with TRBD2. The CDR3 loop spans 16 amino acids. V shed 0 bases and J 2 bases; nucleotides not matched to a gene: 7. Germline loops: CDR1 SGHRS, CDR2 YFSETQ. The CDR3 nucleotides read TGCGCCAGCAGCTTGGCCAGCGGGAGTTCAACCTACGAGCAGTACTTC. This encodes CASSLASGSSTYEQYF.

The chain carries TRBV5-1 and TRBJ2-7; 8 nucleotides agree with TRBD2. The J segment lost 6 bases and the V segment lost 3 bases, leaving 14 bases of the junction unmatched. The CDR3 covers 16 residues. Germline loops: CDR1 SGHRS, CDR2 YFSETQ. The CDR3 region is CASSSLHEGLVGEQYF. CDR3 DNA sequence: TGCGCCAGCAGCTCGCTTCACGAGGGACTAGTAGGCGAGCAGTACTTC.

The chain combines TRBV19 with TRBJ2-7; D is undetermined. Trimming took 3 bases from V and 5 from J, leaving 14 bases between them. CDR1 and CDR2 from the germline V gene are LNHDA and SQIVND (reference sequence). This CDR3 is built from 14 residues. The CDR3 sequence is CASSIRLLNDEQYF. The CDR3, as DNA: TGTGCCAGTAGTATTAGACTTCTAAACGACGAGCAGTACTTC. The whole variable domain, filled in from reference TRBV19 and TRBJ2-7, reads DGGITQSPKYLFRKEGQNVTLSCEQNLNHDAMYWYRQDPGQGLRLIYYSQIVNDFQKGDIAEGYSVSREKKESFPLTVTSAQKNPTAFYLCASSIRLLNDEQYFGPGTRLTVT.

The chain has TRBV11-2 and TRBJ2-1; tentative D call: TRBD2 (5 bases). The CDR3 runs 13 residues. Germline CDR1 is SGHAT and CDR2 is FQNNGV. The ends were cut back, 5 bases at V and 7 bases at J, with 12 bases in the middle. In DNA, the CDR3 is TGTGCCAGCAGCCCAGGACTGGGGAATGAGCAGTTCTTC. Its protein product is CASSPGLGNEQFF.

This chain joins TRBV28 and TRBJ2-4, with a possible D match to TRBD2 (7 bases). The V gene's germline CDR1 is MDHEN and CDR2 SYDVKM. This CDR3 contains 11 residues. Trimming stripped 7 bases from V and 7 bases from J, with 8 bases between. CDR3 bases: TGTGCCAGCAAGGGGGGGAACATTCAGTACTTC. Its translation: CASKGGNIQYF.

The chain carries TRBV4-3 and TRBJ1-2; weak D call: TRBD1 (6 bases). The germline gives CDR1 LGHNA, CDR2 YSLEER. Trimming took off 1 base at V and 6 bases at J, with 18 bases between the two ends. This CDR3 region has 16 residues. The CDR3 sequence: CASSQALPGTLNGYTF. CDR3 DNA: TGCGCCAGCAGCCAAGCCCTTCCCGGGACACTTAATGGCTACACCTTC.

V gene TRBV28 combines with J gene TRBJ2-1; 9 bases align to TRBD2. The CDR3 has 15 amino acids. Germline loops: CDR1 MDHEN, CDR2 SYDVKM. Losses at the gene ends were 11 bases for V and 0 bases for J; bases not matched to a gene: 8. Written as DNA, the CDR3 is TGTGCCGGTCAGAGTAGCGGGAGCTCCTACAATGAGCAGTTCTTC. Its protein product is CAGQSSGSSYNEQFF. Full variable domain (outside the CDR3, taken from reference TRBV28 and TRBJ2-1): DVKVTQSSRYLVKRTGEKVFLECVQDMDHENMFWYRQDPGLGLRLIYFSYDVKMKEKGDIPEGYSVSREKKERFSLILESASTNQTSMYLCAGQSSGSSYNEQFFGPGTRLTVL.

This chain joins TRBV28 and TRBJ2-5, with D perhaps TRBD1 (6 bases). There are 15 residues in the CDR3. Trimming took off 1 base at V and 1 base at J, with 10 bases between the two ends. Germline V gives CDR1 MDHEN, CDR2 SYDVKM. CDR3: CASSLFRTAQETQYF. In DNA form, the CDR3 reads TGTGCCAGCAGTTTATTTAGGACAGCCCAAGAGACCCAGTACTTC. The complete variable domain, with remaining parts taken from reference TRBV28 and TRBJ2-5, reads DVKVTQSSRYLVKRTGEKVFLECVQDMDHENMFWYRQDPGLGLRLIYFSYDVKMKEKGDIPEGYSVSREKKERFSLILESASTNQTSMYLCASSLFRTAQETQYFGPGTRLLVL.

The chain recombines TRBV11-2 with TRBJ2-3; 8 bases line up with TRBD2. The CDR3 covers 15 residues. In germline, CDR1 is SGHAT, CDR2 FQNNGV. The V segment lost 5 bases and the J segment 2 bases; nucleotides outside the gene matches: 6. CDR3 residues: CASSRSGRLTDTQYF. The DNA of the CDR3 is TGTGCCAGCAGCCGAAGCGGGAGACTCACAGATACGCAGTATTTT.

The chain links TRBV5-4 to TRBJ2-1; 10 bases are shared with TRBD1. Germline lookup yields CDR1 SGHNT and CDR2 YYREEE (reference sequence). The junction had 1 base not matched to a gene; V was cut back by 3 bases and J by 1 base. The CDR3 covers 15 residues. This CDR3 is CASSSGQGSYNEQFF. The CDR3 DNA reads TGTGCCAGCAGCTCGGGACAGGGGTCCTACAATGAGCAGTTCTTC.

This clone was found once. V is TRBV7-3 and J is TRBJ2-1; possible D gene TRBD2, 5 bases. Germline values: CDR1 SGHTA, CDR2 FQGTGA. The CDR3 consists of 16 residues. V lost 2 bases and J lost 11, with 22 bases in between. The CDR3 sequence: CASSLYLPPSERKQFF. For the CDR3, the DNA is TGTGCCAGCAGCTTATACCTCCCTCCGTCTGAGCGGAAGCAGTTCTTC.

The chain uses TRBV6-1 and TRBJ1-3; tentative D call: TRBD1 (6 bases). Germline V gene data show CDR1 as MNHNS and CDR2 as SASEGT. The CDR3 runs to 15 residues. V was cut by 6 bases and J by 3 bases, with 15 bases left in between. In DNA, the CDR3 is TGTGCCAGCAGCCGGTCAGGGGCGGTTGGAAACACCATATATTTT. It specifies CASSRSGAVGNTIYF.

The chain uses TRBV15 and TRBJ1-2; the D gene is possibly TRBD1 (5 bases). Germline V lookup: CDR1 LNHNV, CDR2 YYDKDF (reference sequence). With 0 bases removed from V and 6 bases from J, the gap between germline ends came to 14 bases. The CDR3 spans 15 residues. CDR3 protein: CATSRDIGGGNGYTF. The DNA of the CDR3 is TGTGCCACCAGCAGAGATATTGGGGGAGGGAATGGCTACACCTTC.

J is TRBJ2-5 and V is TRBV4-3, with TRBD2 matching over 11 bases. V was clipped by 4 bases and J by 2 bases; unmatched bases: 3. Germline CDR1 LGHNA, CDR2 YSLEER. The length of the CDR3 is 15 residues. Here the CDR3 reads CASSPRTSGQETQYF. The CDR3 DNA reads as TGCGCCAGCAGCCCCAGGACTAGCGGGCAAGAGACCCAGTACTTC.

This clone was counted a single time. This CDR3 is CASSFAGQVYEQYF. Here the CDR3 DNA reads TGTGCCAGCAGCTTTGCGGGACAGGTCTACGAGCAGTACTTC. This rearrangement joins TRBV7-8 to TRBJ2-7, with 8 positions matching TRBD1. Germline V gene sequence: CDR1 SGHVS, CDR2 FQNEAQ. After removal of 3 bases from V and 3 bases from J, the junction contained 4 bases not matched to a gene. The CDR3 contains 14 residues.

This rearrangement joins TRBV9 to TRBJ2-3, with 8 bases identical to TRBD2. This CDR3 region has 16 residues. With 4 bases clipped from V and 0 bases from J, the junction kept 7 bases outside the gene matches. CDR1 and CDR2 from the germline V gene are SGDLS and YYNGEE. CDR3 in DNA: TGTGCCAGCAGCCCCCGACTAGCGACGAGCACAGATACGCAGTATTTT. Its translation is CASSPRLATSTDTQYF.

This chain joins TRBV7-9 and TRBJ2-7, with unresolved D. V was shortened by 4 bases and J by 5 bases, with 6 bases between the two germline ends. This CDR3 spans 11 amino acids. CDR1 and CDR2 from the germline V gene are SEHNR and FQNEAQ (reference sequence). The chain's CDR3 is CASSSLDEQYF. Here the CDR3 DNA reads TGTGCCAGCAGCTCCCTTGACGAGCAGTACTTC.

V gene TRBV7-2 combines with J gene TRBJ1-5; D might be TRBD1 (5 bases). CDR1 SGHTA and CDR2 FQGNSA come from the germline V gene. The CDR3 is 14 amino acids. V was cut by 2 bases and J by 4 bases, with 9 bases left in between. In nucleotides, the CDR3 is TGTGCCAGCAGCTTACGGGGGGGGAATCAGCCCCAGCATTTT. Residues: CASSLRGGNQPQHF.

The J gene is TRBJ1-4, the V gene TRBV5-5, with TRBD1 matching over 11 bases. The CDR3 runs to 17 residues. V shed 0 bases, J shed 6 bases, and the junction held 7 bases outside the gene matches. From germline, CDR1 is SGHKS and CDR2 YYEKEE (reference sequence). The CDR3 protein is CASSLAGQGAMDEKLFF. CDR3 DNA: TGTGCCAGCAGCTTGGCAGGACAGGGGGCTATGGATGAAAAACTGTTTTTT.

This clone was observed once. The V gene is TRBV5-5, the J gene TRBJ1-4; 8 bases are shared with TRBD1. J lost 7 bases, V lost 2 bases, and 10 bases had no gene match. CDR1 and CDR2 from the germline V gene are SGHKS and YYEKEE (reference sequence). The CDR3 totals 16 residues. In DNA, the CDR3 is TGTGCCAGCAGCTTAACACAGGGGGTTCAAGGTGAAAAACTGTTTTTT. This encodes CASSLTQGVQGEKLFF.

This clone was observed once. This rearrangement joins TRBV11-2 to TRBJ2-4, with 7 bases identical to TRBD1. V dropped 5 bases and J dropped 1; count of bases not matched to a gene: 5. Germline V gene sequence: CDR1 SGHAT, CDR2 FQNNGV. This CDR3 spans 15 amino acids. The chain's CDR3 is CASSNRGSAKNIQYF. The CDR3 DNA sequence: TGTGCCAGCAGCAACAGGGGTTCGGCCAAAAACATTCAGTACTTC.